Each of the 14 T cell receptor beta chains below was sequenced from the same sample in a study of regulatory T cells in long-lasting Graves disease. Combining iRepertoire HTBI primers with Arm-PCR of CDR3 regions, the authors built TCR beta libraries. In TCRdb, the multiplex PCR reads were re-called with MiXCR into one record per CDR3 protein. The repertoire holds approximately 350,000 distinct CDR3 sequences, with approximately 15% as singletons. The time point denotes: newly diagnosed GD, antithyroid drugs for less than 3 months. PBMCs provided the RNA from which the TCR library was made. The same specimen was also included in a second study, on T cells in Graves' hyperthyroidism and ophthalmopathy.

Material: peripheral blood mononuclear cells (PBMCs), obtained at new diagnosis, from a patient treated with antithyroid drugs. The receptors stem from a man aged 35 to 55 with Graves disease.

This clonotype appeared a few times. V and J are TRBV15 and TRBJ2-3; D call uncertain. V gave up 1 base and J gave up 2 bases, with 10 bases separating them. The length of the CDR3 is 15 residues. Germline lookup yields CDR1 LNHNV and CDR2 YYDKDF (reference sequence). For the CDR3, the DNA is TGTGCCACCAGCAGAGCACGACTGTTCACAGATACGCAGTATTTT. It translates to CATSRARLFTDTQYF.

At least ten counts were recorded for this clonotype. The chain combines TRBV20-1 with TRBJ2-7; D perhaps matches TRBD1 (5 bases). The CDR3 spans 14 residues. Trimming cost V 3 bases and J 7 bases, with 19 bases left between them. Germline lookup yields CDR1 DFQATT and CDR2 SNEGSKA (reference sequence). The CDR3 DNA follows: TGCAGTGCTAGGAAGCAGGGCATACGTGGGGAGCAGTACTTC. As protein: CSARKQGIRGEQYF.

This clonotype was counted a few times. The chain uses TRBV7-7 and TRBJ2-2; tentative D call: TRBD2 (5 bases). The CDR3 is made up of 15 amino acids. Deletions cut 3 bases from V and 5 bases from J, with 13 bases between. The germline gives CDR1 SSHAT, CDR2 FNYEAQ (reference sequence). The chain's CDR3 is CASSFNPPGTGELFF. The CDR3 bases are TGTGCCAGCAGCTTTAACCCCCCGGGGACCGGGGAGCTGTTTTTT.

Many counts were recorded for this clonotype. The chain is built from TRBV25-1 and TRBJ1-6, with D maybe TRBD1 (5 bases). Trimming cost V 2 bases and J 8 bases, with 10 bases left between them. This CDR3 is 14 amino acids long. Germline assignment: CDR1 MGHDK and CDR2 SYGVNS. The CDR3, as DNA: TGTGCCAGCAGTGAAGGGGGGGAGTATTCACCCCTCCACTTT. Residues: CASSEGGEYSPLHF.

This clonotype was detected a few times. The chain joins TRBV4-1 to TRBJ2-2; TRBD1 is a possible D gene (6 bases). Trimming left V 5 bases short and J 5 bases short, with 12 bases between. Looked up from germline, CDR1 is MGHRA and CDR2 is YSYEKL. This CDR3 region has 14 residues. Here the CDR3 reads CASSRDTRTGELFF. The CDR3 DNA reads as TGCGCCAGCAGCAGGGACACGCGGACCGGGGAGCTGTTTTTT.

Ten or more counts support this clonotype. This chain uses TRBV3-1 with TRBJ1-2; D is uncertain. The V end was cut by 4 bases, the J end by 4 bases, with 16 bases between. CDR3 size: 15 residues. Germline V lookup: CDR1 LGHDT, CDR2 YNNKEL (reference sequence). CDR3 in amino acids: CASSPFPHGSYGYTF. CDR3 nucleotide sequence: TGTGCCAGCAGCCCCTTCCCCCACGGTTCCTATGGCTACACCTTC.

The CDR3 sequence: CASSVGTSGGQETQYF. The CDR3 region has the DNA TGTGCCAGCAGTGTTGGGACTAGCGGGGGCCAAGAGACCCAGTACTTC. The chain uses TRBV2 and TRBJ2-5; TRBD2 aligns across 14 bases. The CDR3 sequence is 16 residues long. The J segment lost 1 base and the V segment lost 4 bases, leaving 2 bases of the junction unmatched. CDR1 is SNHLY, CDR2 FYNNEI, per germline.

The chain has TRBV3-1 and TRBJ2-1; 9 bases line up with TRBD2. The CDR3 consists of 16 residues. Germline V gene sequence: CDR1 LGHDT, CDR2 YNNKEL (reference sequence). V shed 4 bases, J shed 9 bases, and the junction held 13 bases outside the gene matches. The CDR3 sequence: CASSPLSRGGLFEQFF. DNA of the CDR3: TGTGCCAGCAGCCCTCTCTCGCGGGGGGGGCTGTTTGAGCAGTTCTTC.

The chain links TRBV5-1 to TRBJ2-5; TRBD1 aligns across 7 bases. J lost 1 base, V lost 4 bases, and 7 bases had no gene match. The CDR3 is 15 residues long. CDR1 is SGHRS, CDR2 YFSETQ, per germline. The CDR3 is CASSRDSHTQETQYF. CDR3 sequence (DNA): TGCGCCAGCAGCAGGGACAGCCACACCCAAGAGACCCAGTACTTC.

This clonotype was seen ten or more times. This chain connects TRBV12-5 to TRBJ2-1, with a tentative D call TRBD1 (6 bases). CDR1 and CDR2 (germline): LGHNT, FRNRAP. The CDR3 covers 13 residues. Trimming took off 3 bases at V and 7 bases at J, with 10 bases between the two ends. In DNA, the CDR3 is TGTGCTAGTGGTTTCAGCAGGGGAAATGAGCAGTTCTTC. It translates to CASGFSRGNEQFF.

In regard to this clonotype: A much larger clone differs by one base, so this may be a read error. This chain uses TRBV7-9 with TRBJ2-5; 10 nucleotides line up with TRBD1. This CDR3 region has 15 residues. The V gene's germline CDR1 is SEHNR and CDR2 FQNEAQ (reference sequence). V dropped 4 bases and J dropped 5; count of bases not matched to a gene: 7. For the CDR3, the DNA is TGTGCCAGCAGCTACGACAGGGGGCACGTGGAGACCCAGTACTTC. Its protein is CASSYDRGHVETQYF.

This clonotype has more than one count but fewer than ten. The chain's CDR3 is CASSPVLAGGPEETQYF. CDR3 DNA sequence: TGTGCCAGCAGCCCTGTACTAGCGGGGGGGCCGGAGGAGACCCAGTACTTC. V is TRBV4-2 and J is TRBJ2-5, with TRBD2 matching 13 bases. The CDR3 has 17 residues. Looked up from germline, CDR1 is LGHNA and CDR2 is YNFKEQ. V dropped 4 bases and J dropped 5; count of bases not matched to a gene: 10.

This clonotype was observed many times. The chain links TRBV18 to TRBJ2-1, with 11 bases identical to TRBD2. V lost 2 bases, J lost 6 bases, and 6 bases stayed unmatched. The CDR3 covers 16 residues. Germline V gives CDR1 KGHSH, CDR2 LQKENI. The CDR3 reads CASSPRSGTSGNEQFF. As DNA, the CDR3 is TGTGCCAGCTCACCAAGATCCGGGACTAGCGGCAATGAGCAGTTCTTC. Complete variable domain (other parts from reference TRBV18 and TRBJ2-1): NAGVMQNPRHLVRRRGQEARLRCSPMKGHSHVYWYRQLPEEGLKFMVYLQKENIIDESGMPKERFSAEFPKEGPSILRIQQVVRGDSAAYFCASSPRSGTSGNEQFFGPGTRLTVL.

This clonotype was found many times. The CDR3 region is CASSLARQGADGYTF. The CDR3 DNA follows: TGTGCCAGCAGTTTAGCCCGACAGGGGGCTGATGGCTACACCTTC. The chain joins TRBV27 to TRBJ1-2; the match to TRBD1 covers 10 bases. J was trimmed by 6 bases and V by 2 bases; bases with no gene match: 6. The CDR3 has 15 amino acids. The germline CDR1 and CDR2 sequences are MNHEY and SMNVEV (reference sequence).